This TCR beta chain was retrieved from a study of patients and donors after allogeneic stem cell transplantation. TCRdb recomputed calls from the RT-PCR reads with MiXCR, one row per CDR3 protein. The sample includes more than 150,000 distinct CDR3 sequences, nearly 25% seen only once; the top ten take 20% to 30%. This CDR3 has 16 amino acids. Germline V CDR1 and CDR2: SGHRS, YFSETQ. V shed 4 bases, J shed 4 bases, and the junction held 11 bases outside the gene matches. This clonotype was seen repeatedly, ten times or more. Source material: blood, either unsorted or a sorted T cell fraction (not recorded which). The receptor's source is a human donor who was either an allogeneic HSCT recipient or a stem cell or donor lymphocyte infusion donor (not recorded which). It is not recorded whose cells these are; they may come from a transplant donor. J is TRBJ1-2 and V is TRBV5-1, with TRBD1 matching 9 bases. CDR3 sequence reads: CASSGPGQGWSYGYTF. The CDR3 DNA reads TGCGCCAGCAGCGGTCCGGGACAGGGTTGGTCCTATGGCTACACCTTC. The full variable domain, rest sourced from reference TRBV5-1 and TRBJ1-2, is KAGVTQTPRYLIKTRGQQVTLSCSPISGHRSVSWYQQTPGQGLQFLFEYFSETQRNKGNFPGRFSGRQFSNSRSEMNVSTLELGDSALYLCASSGPGQGWSYGYTFGSGTRLTVV.